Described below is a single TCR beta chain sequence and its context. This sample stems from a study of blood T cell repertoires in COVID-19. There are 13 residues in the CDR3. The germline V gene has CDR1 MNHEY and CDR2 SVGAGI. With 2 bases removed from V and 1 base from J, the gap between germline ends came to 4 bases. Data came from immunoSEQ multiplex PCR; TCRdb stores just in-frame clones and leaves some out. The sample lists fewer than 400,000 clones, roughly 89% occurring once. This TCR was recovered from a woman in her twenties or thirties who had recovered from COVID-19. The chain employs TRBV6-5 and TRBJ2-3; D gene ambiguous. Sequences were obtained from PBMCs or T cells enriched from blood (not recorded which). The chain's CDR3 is CASSYRGTDTQYF. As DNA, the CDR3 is TGTGCCAGCAGTTACCGGGGCACAGATACGCAGTATTTT.